This TCR beta chain was recorded in a study of cytomegalovirus exposure and HLA in healthy donors. The PCR contained 60 Vbeta and 13 Jbeta primers. Libraries were prepared by immunoSEQ multiplex PCR; TCRdb keeps only in-frame clonotypes and omits some of them. The sample carries 130,000 to 150,000 clones, almost 80% recorded once. Germline CDR1 and CDR2: MGHDK and SYGVNS. The CDR3 totals 15 residues. Trimming stripped 4 bases from V and 0 bases from J, with 12 bases between. V usage is TRBV25-1 and J usage is TRBJ1-1, with a tentative D call TRBD1 (6 bases). The TCR comes from a woman aged 25 to 39 in good health and CMV-seronegative. The specimen was PBMCs. The CDR3 DNA reads TGTGCCAGCAGTGGAACGGGACACCTGAACACTGAAGCTTTCTTT. Translated, it gives CASSGTGHLNTEAFF.